This TCR beta chain was retrieved from a study of blood T cell repertoires in COVID-19. V lost 3 bases, J lost 4 bases, and 6 bases stayed unmatched. The CDR3 contains 15 residues. The germline CDR1 and CDR2 sequences are SGHTA and FQGNSA. Profiled with immunoSEQ multiplex PCR; TCRdb holds only in-frame clones, not every one. Of about 200,000 clones listed, around four fifths are singletons. The chain recombines TRBV7-2 with TRBJ2-1, with 7 bases that match TRBD2. Sequences were obtained from peripheral blood. This TCR was sampled from a man aged 55 to 70 with COVID-19, enrolled during active disease. CDR3 DNA: TGTGCCAGCAGCTTTCTGTCTAGCGGTTACAATGAGCAGTTCTTC. This codes for CASSFLSSGYNEQFF.